Each of the 5 T cell receptor beta chains below was sequenced from the same sample in a study of control samples from healthy donors and cancer patients. Clones were sequenced by immunoSEQ multiplex PCR, and TCRdb holds only the in-frame ones, with some missing. The sample consists of under 200,000 clones, more than 85% of them appearing once. The sample was blood. These receptors originate from a woman aged 25 to 39 in good health.

This clone has a single count. The gene calls are TRBV28 and TRBJ2-2; 7 positions agree with TRBD2. Germline-derived CDR1 and CDR2 are MDHEN and SYDVKM. V lost 6 bases to trimming and J lost 5 bases; unmatched junction nucleotides: 6. This CDR3 region has 14 residues. The DNA of the CDR3 is TGTGCCAGCAGACCGGGACTAAGGACCGGGGAGCTGTTTTTT. It translates to CASRPGLRTGELFF.

CDR3 sequence reads: CASDSSTEAFF. DNA of the CDR3: TGTGCCAGCGACAGCTCCACTGAAGCTTTCTTT. The V and J genes are TRBV19 and TRBJ1-1; perhaps TRBD1 as D (5 bases). Germline-derived CDR1 and CDR2 are LNHDA and SQIVND (reference sequence). The CDR3 consists of 11 residues. The V end was cut by 9 bases, the J end by 4 bases, with 9 bases between.

This clone was recorded only once. This rearrangement joins TRBV6-6 to TRBJ1-3; weak D call: TRBD1 (6 bases). This CDR3 contains 15 residues. Germline-derived CDR1 and CDR2 are MNHNY and SVGAGI (reference sequence). Trimming shortened V by 6 bases and J by 0 bases, and 12 bases separated the two germline ends. CDR3 DNA: TGTGCCAGCAGCCACGGACAGTTCTCTGGAAACACCATATATTTT. The encoded protein is CASSHGQFSGNTIYF.

The CDR3 protein is CASSSTSARRLGLGRSPLHF. CDR3 DNA: TGTGCCAGCTCCTCTACCTCAGCGAGGAGGTTAGGGTTGGGTCGATCACCCCTCCACTTT. This chain links TRBV27 with TRBJ1-6; unclear D gene. CDR3 length: 20 residues. Germline V lookup: CDR1 MNHEY, CDR2 SMNVEV (reference sequence). Trimming pared 8 bases from V and 10 bases from J, leaving 36 bases between.

This clone was seen just once. The chain joins TRBV28 to TRBJ1-4; no definite D call. V lost 3 bases and J 13 bases, leaving 15 bases between the germline ends. Germline V CDR1 and CDR2: MDHEN, SYDVKM. There are 13 residues in the CDR3. The CDR3 sequence is CASSFSHGGGLFF. Here the CDR3 DNA reads TGTGCCAGCAGTTTTTCACACGGTGGAGGACTGTTTTTT.